A selection of T cell receptor beta chains follows, all from one sample in a study of shared clonotypes between healthy human individuals. Measured with immunoSEQ multiplex PCR; TCRdb has only the in-frame clones, and not every one. This table has a few million clones, 85% to 95% appearing once. The sequencing input was naive CD4+ T cells from PBMCs. The receptor set was obtained from a man in his late teens or twenties in good health. Some clones in this sample may be carry-over from other donors' samples. The CDR3 runs from the conserved cysteine through the conserved F or W. Fields, in order: D gene, V gene, J gene, CDR3 DNA, CDR3 protein. D genes are given only for firm matches.

>TRBD1|TRBV15|TRBJ2-7
TGTGCCACCAGCAGAGGGGGACAGTCCTACGAGCAGTACTTC
CATSRGGQSYEQYF
>TRBD2|TRBV7-3|TRBJ2-1
TGTGCCAGCAGCCCCCTCGGGCTAGCGGGAGTAGCGCGTGAGCAGTTCTTC
CASSPLGLAGVAREQFF
>NA|TRBV5-1|TRBJ1-3
TGCGCCAGCAGCCCTGACGGTGGAAACACCATATATTTT
CASSPDGGNTIYF
>NA|TRBV7-3|TRBJ2-1
TGTGCCAGCAGCTTAGTCCCCAGGGGAGGCCGGGATGAGCAGTTCTTC
CASSLVPRGGRDEQFF
>TRBD2|TRBV7-2|TRBJ2-3
TGTGCCAGCAGCTCCCCGCCAAGCGGGAGCGCAGATACGCAGTATTTT
CASSSPPSGSADTQYF
>NA|TRBV7-6|TRBJ2-5
TGTGCCAGCAGCCCGGCAGGGGCCCAAGAGACCCAGTACTTC
CASSPAGAQETQYF
>TRBD2|TRBV4-2|TRBJ2-7
TGTGCCAGCAGCCAGCGGGTCCCTAGCGGGAGGACGTACGAGCAGTACTTC
CASSQRVPSGRTYEQYF
>NA|TRBV5-6|TRBJ1-2
TGTGCCAGCAGCTTGGACAGGGTGATAGGGGGAGGCTACACCTTC
CASSLDRVIGGGYTF
>NA|TRBV2|TRBJ1-2
TGTGCCAGCAGAACGAGGGCGGGAGGAGGTGGCTACACCTTC
CASRTRAGGGGYTF
>TRBD1|TRBV5-1|TRBJ2-3
TGCGCCAGCAGCCCGGGACAGGGGTTGGGTAGCACAGATACGCAGTATTTT
CASSPGQGLGSTDTQYF
>TRBD1|TRBV27|TRBJ2-2
TGTGCCAGCAGGTTGGACAGGGGGGACGGGGAGCTGTTTTTT
CASRLDRGDGELFF
>TRBD1|TRBV7-3|TRBJ2-3
TGTGCCAGCAGCTTAAAGACAGGGCACACAGATACGCAGTATTTT
CASSLKTGHTDTQYF
>TRBD2|TRBV19|TRBJ2-1
TGTGCCAGTAGTATAGTTCCTAGCGGGTCCTACAATGAGCAGTTCTTC
CASSIVPSGSYNEQFF
>NA|TRBV7-2|TRBJ2-2
TGTGCCAGCAGGGGAGAGTGGACCGGGGAGCTGTTTTTT
CASRGEWTGELFF